This note documents a single T cell receptor (beta chain) sequence. The source of the sample is a study of PD-L1 blockade in urothelial cancer. Turning to the study itself: Bladder-origin urothelial cancer in males described about 90% of the 29 patients. At 3 weeks (second dose) and 6 weeks after starting treatment, blood was analyzed. Patients arrived having already received 0 to 3 prior chemotherapy regimens.

Per the germline V gene, CDR1 is MNHEY and CDR2 is SMNVEV (reference sequence). Between the trimmed V and J ends, which lost 4 bases and 2 bases, there was a span of 12 bases. There are 15 residues in the CDR3. Each PCR reaction had synthetic TCR analog templates spiked into it. The table came from immunoSEQ multiplex PCR; TCRdb's copy has only in-frame clones and leaves some out. The top ten clones hold 1.5% to 2% of a sample with more than 30,000 clones, roughly 89% of them seen once. This sample comprised PBMCs, obtained around atezolizumab (anti-PD-L1) treatment. The V gene is TRBV27, the J gene TRBJ1-3; D perhaps matches TRBD1 (5 bases). The clonotype comes from a man in his sixties with urothelial cancer. CDR3 DNA: TGTGCCAGCAGTTCCCAGGGAAGCCCTGGAAACACCATATATTTT. It codes for CASSSQGSPGNTIYF.